This paragraph reports one T cell receptor (beta chain). Other nucleotide sequences in the sample specify the same CDR3. Generated by immunoSEQ multiplex PCR, the TCRdb table keeps only in-frame clones and is missing some. Of about 1,900,000 clones listed, about 95% are singletons. The data stem from a study of shared clonotypes between healthy human individuals. CD8 cells regarded as naive lacked CD45RO, were positively chosen for CCR7, and omitted terminally differentiated effector memory CD45RA+ cells. This sequence was found in a man younger than 35 in good health. Material for sequencing was naive CD8+ T cells sorted from blood.

The CDR3 is CASSYSGVNTEAFF. The CDR3 coding sequence is TGTGCCAGCAGTTACTCAGGAGTGAACACTGAAGCTTTCTTT. V gene TRBV6-5 combines with J gene TRBJ1-1; D is unresolved. V was pared by 0 bases and J by 0 bases, with 5 bases between. Per germline, CDR1 MNHEY and CDR2 SVGAGI. The CDR3 covers 14 residues.